The T cell receptor (beta chain) under discussion was sequenced for a study of blood T cell repertoires in COVID-19 (dated by TCRdb to the early 2020s). About the study as a whole: The collaborator samples originated in the United States, Italy and Spain and spanned the acute and convalescent phases of COVID-19. The prospective study material was composed of cDNA or gDNA derived from T cells, B-cell-depleted T cells, or PBMCs. Subjects who had been exposed to COVID-19, were actively infected with it, or had recovered from it provided the deeply sampled blood TCRbeta repertoires that made up the dataset. A freely available public database, intended as a resource for researchers studying the immune response to SARS-CoV-2, is where the repertoires were released. Samples came from the ongoing ImmuneRACE study (first 160 participants) plus 1,254 subjects from 6 global collaborators. The sample metadata nearly always contained a de-identified subject ID, COVID-19 status, age in years and sex. Where HLA class I and class II types were available, the types were taken from metadata supplied by the sample provider, not from assay-based typing.

V is pared back by 5 bases and J by 3 bases, with 13 bases lying between the germline termini. The CDR3 goes from the cysteine to the phenylalanine over 14 residues. The entry retains the CDR3 DNA only, 42 bases that are in frame from base 1. Based on the germline V gene, the CDR1 and CDR2 sequences are MDHEN and SYDVKM. TCRbeta CDR3 regions were amplified from genomic DNA by means of the immunoSEQ Assay, a bias-controlled multiplex PCR. Concerning the study's data processing: The number of nucleated cells in each sample was estimated from the amplification of reference gene primers within the assay. To quantify the absolute abundance of each unique TCRbeta CDR3 rearrangement, sequence reads were collapsed and filtered. Productive Simpson clonality was computed per sample as the square root of Simpson's diversity index over productive rearrangements. In its TCRdb copy, this immuneACCESS table keeps in-frame sequences only and misses some clones. Where compared with another copy, unresolved V genes explain less than half of these, and the others have no known cause. V and J calls and clone size come straight from that table; D and trimming were deduced from the DNA. In all, the sample holds under 200,000 clones, and about 88% of those were seen once. The ten top clones hold around 6.5% of the sample.

The investigation overall reported the following: The quantity of clinical and demographic metadata differed by source and by participant and was supplied without curation.

Worth noting for this clone: No cognate antigen has been identified for it. Base qualities are not at hand, and no much larger clone is one base apart.

The collaborating institutions used their own protocols to collect whole blood in K2EDTA tubes. Collaborator samples were shipped for TCRbeta analysis as frozen whole blood, isolated PBMCs, or DNA extracted from either sample type. The chain is encoded by TRBV28 joined to TRBJ1-2; TRBD1 is a possible D gene, resting on 5 matching bases. This TCR derives from a woman aged 80 or older in a cohort sampled during active or convalescent COVID-19. The specimen sequenced was peripheral blood. At the DNA level, the sequence is TGTGCCAGCAGTCCCCCTCCCAGGGACTATGGCTACACCTTC. Its protein reads: CASSPPPRDYGYTF.